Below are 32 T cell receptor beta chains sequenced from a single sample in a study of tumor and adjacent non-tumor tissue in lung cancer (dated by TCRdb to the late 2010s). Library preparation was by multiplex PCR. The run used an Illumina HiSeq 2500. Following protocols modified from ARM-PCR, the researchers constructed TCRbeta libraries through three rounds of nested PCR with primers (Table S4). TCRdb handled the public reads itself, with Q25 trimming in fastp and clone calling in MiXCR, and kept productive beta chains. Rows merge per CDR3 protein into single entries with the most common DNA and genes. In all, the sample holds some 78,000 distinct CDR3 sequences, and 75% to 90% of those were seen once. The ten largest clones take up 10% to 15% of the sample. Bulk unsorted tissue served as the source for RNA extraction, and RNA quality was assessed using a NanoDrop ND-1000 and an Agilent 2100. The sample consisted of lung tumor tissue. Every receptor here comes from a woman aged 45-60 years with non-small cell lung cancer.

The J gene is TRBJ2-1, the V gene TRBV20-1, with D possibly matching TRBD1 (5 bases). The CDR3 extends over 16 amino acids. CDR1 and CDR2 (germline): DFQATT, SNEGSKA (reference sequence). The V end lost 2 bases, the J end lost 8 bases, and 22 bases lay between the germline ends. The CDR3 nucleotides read TGCAGTGCTAGAAAAAGGACAACGACGTATTACGATGAGCAGTTCTTC. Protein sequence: CSARKRTTTYYDEQFF.

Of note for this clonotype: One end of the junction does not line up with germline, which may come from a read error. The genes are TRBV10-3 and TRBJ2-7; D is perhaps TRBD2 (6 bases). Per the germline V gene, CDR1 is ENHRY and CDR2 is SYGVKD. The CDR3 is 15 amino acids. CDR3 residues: CAFSGLAEGTYEQYF. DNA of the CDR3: TGTGCCTTCAGTGGCTTAGCGGAGGGAACCTACGAGCAGTACTTC.

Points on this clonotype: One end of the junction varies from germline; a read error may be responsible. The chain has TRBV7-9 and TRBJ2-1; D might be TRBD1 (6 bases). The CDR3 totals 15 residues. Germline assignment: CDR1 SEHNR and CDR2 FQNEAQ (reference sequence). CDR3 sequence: CATSSPGQGAYEQFF. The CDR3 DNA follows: TGTGCCACCAGCTCTCCGGGACAAGGGGCCTATGAGCAGTTCTTC.

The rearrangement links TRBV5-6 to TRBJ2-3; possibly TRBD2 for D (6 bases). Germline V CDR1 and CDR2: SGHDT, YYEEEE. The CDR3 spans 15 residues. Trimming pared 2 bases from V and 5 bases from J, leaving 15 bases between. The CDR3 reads CASSFRIVGGDTQYF. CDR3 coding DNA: TGTGCCAGCAGCTTCCGAATAGTGGGAGGAGATACGCAGTATTTT.

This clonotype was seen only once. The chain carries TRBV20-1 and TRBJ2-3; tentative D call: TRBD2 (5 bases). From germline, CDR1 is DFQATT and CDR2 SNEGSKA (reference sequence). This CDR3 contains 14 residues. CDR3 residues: CRVSESGSADTQYF. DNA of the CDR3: TGCAGAGTTAGTGAAAGCGGTAGCGCAGATACGCAGTATTTT.

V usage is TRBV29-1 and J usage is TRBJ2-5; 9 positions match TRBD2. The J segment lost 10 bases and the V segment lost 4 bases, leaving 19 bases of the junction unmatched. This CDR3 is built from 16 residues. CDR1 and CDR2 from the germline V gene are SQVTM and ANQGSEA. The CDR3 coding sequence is TGCAGCGTTGCCGGGGGTAGCGGGAGAGTTGGGGGGATCCAGTACTTC. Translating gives CSVAGGSGRVGGIQYF.

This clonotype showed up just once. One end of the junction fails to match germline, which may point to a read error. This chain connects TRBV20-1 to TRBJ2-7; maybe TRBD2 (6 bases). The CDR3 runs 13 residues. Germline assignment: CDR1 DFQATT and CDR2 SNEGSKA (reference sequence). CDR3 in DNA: TGCAGTGCTACTAGCGTCCACTTCTACGAGCATTACTTC. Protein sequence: CSATSVHFYEHYF.

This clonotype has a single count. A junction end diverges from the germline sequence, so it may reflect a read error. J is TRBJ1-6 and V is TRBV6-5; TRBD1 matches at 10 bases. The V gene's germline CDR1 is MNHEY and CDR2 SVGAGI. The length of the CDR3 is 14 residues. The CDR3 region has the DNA TGTGCCAGCAGCTACTGGACAGGGGGTTCACACCTCCACTTT. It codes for CASSYWTGGSHLHF.

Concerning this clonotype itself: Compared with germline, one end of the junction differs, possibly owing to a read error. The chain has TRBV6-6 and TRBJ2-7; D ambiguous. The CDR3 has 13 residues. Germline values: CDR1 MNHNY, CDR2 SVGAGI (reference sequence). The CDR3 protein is CASSYSPCNEHYF. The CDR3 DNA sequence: TGTGCCAGCAGTTACTCGCCTTGTAACGAGCATTACTTC.

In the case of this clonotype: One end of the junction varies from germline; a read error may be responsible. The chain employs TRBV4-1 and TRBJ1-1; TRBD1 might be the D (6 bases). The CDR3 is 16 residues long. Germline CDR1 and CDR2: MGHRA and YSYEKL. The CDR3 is CTSSQDLYRVCIEAFF. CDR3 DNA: TGCACCAGCAGCCAAGATCTCTACAGGGTCTGCATTGAAGCTTTCTTT.

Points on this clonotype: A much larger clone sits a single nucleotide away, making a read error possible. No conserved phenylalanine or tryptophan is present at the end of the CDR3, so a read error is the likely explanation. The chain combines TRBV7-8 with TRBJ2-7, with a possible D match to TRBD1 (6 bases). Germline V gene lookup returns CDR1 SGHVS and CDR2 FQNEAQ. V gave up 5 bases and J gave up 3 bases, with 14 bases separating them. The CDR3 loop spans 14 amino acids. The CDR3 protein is CASSISGQGYEQYI. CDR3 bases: TGTGCCAGCAGCATCTCGGGACAAGGCTACGAGCAGTACATC.

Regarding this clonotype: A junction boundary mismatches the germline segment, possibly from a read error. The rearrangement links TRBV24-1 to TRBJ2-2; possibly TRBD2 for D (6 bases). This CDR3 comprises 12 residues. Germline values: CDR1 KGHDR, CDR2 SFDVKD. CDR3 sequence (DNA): TGTGCGACTGAGGAGGGTATCGGGGAGCTGTGTTTT. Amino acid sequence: CATEEGIGELCF.

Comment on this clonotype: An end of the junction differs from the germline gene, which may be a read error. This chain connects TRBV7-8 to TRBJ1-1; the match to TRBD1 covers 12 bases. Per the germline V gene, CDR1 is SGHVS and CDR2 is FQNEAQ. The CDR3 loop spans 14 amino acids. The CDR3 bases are TGTGCCAGTAGCTTAGGGACAGGGGGCACTGATGCTTTCTTT. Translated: CASSLGTGGTDAFF.

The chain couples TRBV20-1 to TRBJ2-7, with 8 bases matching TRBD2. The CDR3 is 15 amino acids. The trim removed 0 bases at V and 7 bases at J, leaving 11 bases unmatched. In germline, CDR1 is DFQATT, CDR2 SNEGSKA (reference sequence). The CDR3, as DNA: TGCAGTGCTAGAGATTCCCGGGAGGGCCTGTATGAGCAGTACTTC. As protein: CSARDSREGLYEQYF.

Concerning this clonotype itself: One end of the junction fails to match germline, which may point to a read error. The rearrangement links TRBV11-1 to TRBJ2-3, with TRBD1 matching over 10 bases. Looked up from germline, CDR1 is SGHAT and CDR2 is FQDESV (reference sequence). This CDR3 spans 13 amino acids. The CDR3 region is CASKGTGVDTHYF. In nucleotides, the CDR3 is TGTGCCAGCAAAGGGACAGGGGTGGATACGCATTATTTT.

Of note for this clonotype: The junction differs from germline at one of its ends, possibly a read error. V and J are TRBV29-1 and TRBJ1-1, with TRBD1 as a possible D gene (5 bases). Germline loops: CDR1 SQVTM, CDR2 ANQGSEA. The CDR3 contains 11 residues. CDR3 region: CSAADITEVFF. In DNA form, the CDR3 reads TGCAGCGCAGCGGACATCACTGAAGTTTTCTTT.

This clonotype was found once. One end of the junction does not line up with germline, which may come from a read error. The CDR3: CASIERSTGELFF. CDR3 sequence (DNA): TGTGCCAGCATCGAGAGGAGCACCGGAGAGCTGTTTTTT. This rearrangement joins TRBV12-3 or TRBV12-4 to TRBJ2-2, with D unresolved. The CDR3 length is 13 residues.

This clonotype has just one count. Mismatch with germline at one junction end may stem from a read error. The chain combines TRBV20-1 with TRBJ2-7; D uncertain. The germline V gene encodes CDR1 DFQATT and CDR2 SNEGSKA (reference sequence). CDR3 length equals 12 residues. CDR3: CNATRNVNEPYF. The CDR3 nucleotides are TGCAATGCTACCAGGAATGTGAACGAGCCGTACTTC.

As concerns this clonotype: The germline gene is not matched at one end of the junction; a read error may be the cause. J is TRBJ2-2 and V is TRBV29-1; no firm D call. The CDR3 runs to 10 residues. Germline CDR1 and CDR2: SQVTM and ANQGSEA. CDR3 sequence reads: CSVLTGELLF. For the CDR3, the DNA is TGCAGCGTACTTACCGGAGAGCTGCTTTTT.

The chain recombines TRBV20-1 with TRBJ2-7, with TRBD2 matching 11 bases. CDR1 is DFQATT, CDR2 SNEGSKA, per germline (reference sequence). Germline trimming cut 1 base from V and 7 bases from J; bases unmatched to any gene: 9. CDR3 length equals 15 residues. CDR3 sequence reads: CSARGRLAGIGEQYF. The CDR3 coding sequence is TGCAGTGCTAGAGGCCGACTAGCGGGGATAGGGGAGCAGTACTTC.

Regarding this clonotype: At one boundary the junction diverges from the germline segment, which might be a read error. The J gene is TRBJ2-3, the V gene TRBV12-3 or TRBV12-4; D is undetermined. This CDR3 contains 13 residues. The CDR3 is CASSLNNQVQRYF. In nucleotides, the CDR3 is TGTGCCAGTAGTTTGAATAACCAGGTCCAAAGGTATTTT.

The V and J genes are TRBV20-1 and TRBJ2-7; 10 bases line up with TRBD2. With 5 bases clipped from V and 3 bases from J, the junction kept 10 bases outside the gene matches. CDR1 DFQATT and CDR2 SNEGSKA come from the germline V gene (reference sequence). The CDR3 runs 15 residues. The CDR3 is CSAPDSSGSDYEQYF. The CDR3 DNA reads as TGCAGTGCTCCTGACTCTAGCGGGAGTGACTACGAGCAGTACTTC.

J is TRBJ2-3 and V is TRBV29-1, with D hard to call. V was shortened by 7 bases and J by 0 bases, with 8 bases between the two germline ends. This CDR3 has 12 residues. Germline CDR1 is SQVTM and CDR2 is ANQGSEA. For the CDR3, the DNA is TGCAGCGATACGACAAGCACAGATACGCAGTATTTT. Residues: CSDTTSTDTQYF.

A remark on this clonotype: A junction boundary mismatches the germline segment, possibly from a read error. The CDR3 DNA reads as TGCGGCGTGGGGCTGACAGTGGTAGAGACCCAGTACTTC. Its translation is CGVGLTVVETQYF. The V and J genes are TRBV29-1 and TRBJ2-5; maybe TRBD1 (5 bases). CDR1 is SQVTM and CDR2 is ANQGSEA in the germline V gene. This CDR3 comprises 13 residues.

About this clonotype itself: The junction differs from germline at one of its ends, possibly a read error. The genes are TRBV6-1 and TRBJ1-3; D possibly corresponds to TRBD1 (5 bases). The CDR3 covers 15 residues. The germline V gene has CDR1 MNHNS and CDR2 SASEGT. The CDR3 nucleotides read TGTGCCAGGAGTGTGGGACTGAACTCTGGAAACACCATATATTTT. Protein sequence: CARSVGLNSGNTIYF.

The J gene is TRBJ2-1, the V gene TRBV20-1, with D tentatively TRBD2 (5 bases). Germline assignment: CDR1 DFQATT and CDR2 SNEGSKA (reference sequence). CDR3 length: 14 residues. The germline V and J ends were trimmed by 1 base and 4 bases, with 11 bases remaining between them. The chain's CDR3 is CSARGLEGYNEQFF. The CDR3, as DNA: TGCAGTGCTAGAGGCCTTGAGGGATACAATGAGCAGTTCTTC.

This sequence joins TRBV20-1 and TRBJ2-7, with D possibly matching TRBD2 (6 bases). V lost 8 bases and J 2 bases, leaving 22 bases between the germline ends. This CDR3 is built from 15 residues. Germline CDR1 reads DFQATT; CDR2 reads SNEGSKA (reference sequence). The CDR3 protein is CSHGGSGTFTYEQYF. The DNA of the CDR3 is TGCAGTCATGGAGGATCCGGGACTTTCACCTACGAGCAGTACTTC.

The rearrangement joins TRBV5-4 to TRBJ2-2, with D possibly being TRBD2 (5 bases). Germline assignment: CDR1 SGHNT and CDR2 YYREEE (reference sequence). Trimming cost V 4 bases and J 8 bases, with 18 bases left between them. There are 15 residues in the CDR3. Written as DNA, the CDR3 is TGTGCCAGCAGCACGGAGAGCGAGGGTAGGGGGGAGCTGTTTTTT. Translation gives CASSTESEGRGELFF.

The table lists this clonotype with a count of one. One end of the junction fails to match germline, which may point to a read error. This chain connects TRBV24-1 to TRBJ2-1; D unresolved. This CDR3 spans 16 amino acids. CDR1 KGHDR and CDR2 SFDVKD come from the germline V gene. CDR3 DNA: TGTACCACCAGTAAGGCCAGCAGCAGATCCTACAGTGGGCAGTTCTTC. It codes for CTTSKASSRSYSGQFF.

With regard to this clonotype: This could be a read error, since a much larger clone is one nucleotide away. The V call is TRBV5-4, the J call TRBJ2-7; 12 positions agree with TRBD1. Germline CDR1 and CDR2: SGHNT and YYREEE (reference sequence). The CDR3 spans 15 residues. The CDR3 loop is CVSSFRDRGPYEQYF. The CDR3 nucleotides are TGTGTCAGCAGCTTTAGGGACAGGGGGCCCTACGAGCAGTACTTC.

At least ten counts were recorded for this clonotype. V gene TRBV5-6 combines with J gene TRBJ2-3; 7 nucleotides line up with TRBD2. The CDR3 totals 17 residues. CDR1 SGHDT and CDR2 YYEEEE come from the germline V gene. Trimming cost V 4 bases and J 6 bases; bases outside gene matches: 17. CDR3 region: CASSPPVAAGRRDTQYF. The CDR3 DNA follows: TGTGCCAGCAGCCCCCCTGTCGCAGCGGGAAGACGGGATACGCAGTATTTT.

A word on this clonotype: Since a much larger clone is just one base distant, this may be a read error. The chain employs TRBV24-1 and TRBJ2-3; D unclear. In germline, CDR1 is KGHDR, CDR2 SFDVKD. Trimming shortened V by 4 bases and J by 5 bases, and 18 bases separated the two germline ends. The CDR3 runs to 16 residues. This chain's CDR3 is CATSEARGRALDTQYF. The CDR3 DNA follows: TGTGCCACCAGTGAAGCCCGCGGAAGGGCTTTAGATACGCAGTATTTT.